This T cell receptor (beta chain) was profiled in a study of blood T cell repertoires in COVID-19. Study-level information: PBMCs, B-cell-depleted T cells, or T cells provided the cDNA or gDNA that made up the material.

V lost 3 bases to trimming and J lost 4 bases, with 12 bases between them. CDR1 and CDR2 (germline): LGHNT, FRNRAP. CDR3 length: 14 amino acids. Authors' analysis steps: Reference gene primer amplification yielded estimated nucleated cell counts. Profiling relied on immunoSEQ multiplex PCR, and the TCRdb table lists in-frame clones only, not all of them. The V and J calls and clone size were taken over from that table, and D and trimming were inferred from the DNA. Of over 150,000 clones listed, roughly four fifths are singletons. The source is a woman aged 70-85 years with COVID-19, enrolled during active disease. Specimen: peripheral blood. The J gene is TRBJ1-1, the V gene TRBV12-5; D gene uncertain. As DNA, the CDR3 is TGTGCTAGTGGTTTAAAGAGGGAGGGCACTGAAGCTTTCTTT. Residues: CASGLKREGTEAFF.